The entry below describes one TCR beta chain. As processed by the authors: Filtering was not the same, since immunoSEQ gave junction-only sequences without quality scores. The data were produced by immunoSEQ multiplex PCR, yet TCRdb's version contains in-frame clones alone and is incomplete. From that table come the V and J calls and clone size; the DNA was used to work out D and trimming. The profile covers around 700,000 clones, with around 73% appearing a single time and around 2% taken by the ten largest. J lost 7 bases, V lost 2 bases, and 7 bases had no gene match. Germline V gives CDR1 SEHNR, CDR2 FQNEAQ (reference sequence). The CDR3 covers 15 residues. Among the donors, all were Caucasian adults who lived in Nashville, Tennessee. Into CD45RA+ naive and CD45RA-negative memory subsets, the CD4+ cells were split. The data were taken from a study of shared clonotypes between healthy human individuals.

The source is a woman aged 30 to 39 in good health. The V and J genes are TRBV7-9 and TRBJ2-1; 8 nucleotides match TRBD2. The sequenced sample consisted of memory CD4+ T cells sorted from blood. Subset described: CD45RA-negative fraction. CDR3 loop: CASSLQAGESNEQFF. The DNA of the CDR3 is TGTGCCAGCAGCTTACAAGCGGGAGAGTCAAATGAGCAGTTCTTC.